The 20 T cell receptor beta chains below were found in one sample sequenced in a study of cytomegalovirus exposure and HLA in healthy donors. PCR amplification relied on 60 Vbeta primers (plus 13 Jbeta primers). Clones were read by immunoSEQ multiplex PCR, and TCRdb kept only the in-frame ones, dropping some. Of roughly 120,000 clones in the sample, around 76% were seen once. The sample comprised PBMCs. These receptors originate from a man aged 60 to 75 in good health and CMV-seropositive.

The chain links TRBV28 to TRBJ2-2, with unresolved D. Trimming removed 6 bases from V and 1 base from J, with 6 bases in between. The CDR3 spans 13 residues. Germline V lookup: CDR1 MDHEN, CDR2 SYDVKM. The CDR3 reads CASRRQNTGELFF. CDR3 nucleotides: TGTGCCAGCAGGAGACAGAACACCGGGGAGCTGTTTTTT.

CDR3 bases: TGTGCCAGCAGCTTAGTCTCTCCCTTGGCTAGCACAGATACGCAGTATTTT. This translates into CASSLVSPLASTDTQYF. The gene calls are TRBV7-2 and TRBJ2-3, with unresolved D. Trimming took 1 base from V and 0 from J, leaving 14 bases between them. Germline assignment: CDR1 SGHTA and CDR2 FQGNSA. CDR3 length equals 17 residues.

This chain joins TRBV11-2 and TRBJ2-3; the match to TRBD2 covers 11 bases. Per germline, CDR1 SGHAT and CDR2 FQNNGV. V dropped 4 bases and J dropped 2; count of bases not matched to a gene: 8. The CDR3 runs 17 residues. CDR3: CASSWPLAGGPTDTQYF. As DNA, the CDR3 is TGTGCCAGCAGCTGGCCTCTAGCGGGGGGCCCCACAGATACGCAGTATTTT.

The J gene is TRBJ1-2, the V gene TRBV9, with 10 bases fitting TRBD1. The ends lost 1 base at V and 7 bases at J; junction bases unmatched: 4. From germline, CDR1 is SGDLS and CDR2 YYNGEE. The CDR3 length is 14 residues. The DNA for the CDR3 is TGTGCCAGCAGCGTAATGTGGGACAGGGGTGGCTACACCTTC. Its protein product is CASSVMWDRGGYTF.

This clone was detected only once. The V gene is TRBV7-8, the J gene TRBJ2-3, with TRBD2 matching 12 bases. CDR3 size: 18 residues. V was pared by 5 bases and J by 2 bases, with 11 bases of the junction left unmatched. Germline-derived CDR1 and CDR2 are SGHVS and FQNEAQ. As DNA, the CDR3 is TGTGCCAGCAGCCTAGGACTAGCGGGGAGAACCCACACAGATACGCAGTATTTT. It translates to CASSLGLAGRTHTDTQYF.

V gene TRBV14 combines with J gene TRBJ2-7; D is unclear. CDR3 length equals 13 residues. Trimming left V 0 bases short and J 3 bases short, with 6 bases between. CDR1 and CDR2 (germline): SGHDN, FVKESK. The CDR3 reads CASSQDPGYEQYF. CDR3 DNA sequence: TGTGCCAGCAGCCAAGATCCGGGCTACGAGCAGTACTTC.

This rearrangement joins TRBV25-1 to TRBJ1-1, with 7 bases matching TRBD1. CDR1 and CDR2 from the germline V gene are MGHDK and SYGVNS. The CDR3 runs to 12 residues. With V trimmed by 4 bases and J by 6 bases, 2 bases remained unmatched. In DNA form, the CDR3 reads TGTGCCAGCAGTGGGGACAGCGCTGAAGCTTTCTTT. Residues: CASSGDSAEAFF.

This clone has just one count. An end of the junction does not agree with germline; a read error may underlie this. The rearrangement links TRBV9 to TRBJ2-4; 10 bases fit TRBD1. CDR3 length equals 17 residues. The germline V gene has CDR1 SGDLS and CDR2 YYNGEE. The CDR3 DNA sequence: TGTGCCAGCAGCCCCCTGACAGGGGGCGAGGGCAAAAACAGTCAGTACTTC. It encodes CASSPLTGGEGKNSQYF. Combining the CDR3 with reference TRBV9 and TRBJ2-4 gives the whole variable domain DSGVTQTPKHLITATGQRVTLRCSPRSGDLSVYWYQQSLDQGLQFLIQYYNGEERAKGNILERFSAQQFPDLHSELNLSSLELGDSALYFCASSPLTGGEGKNSQYFGAGTRLSVL.

This clone occurred once. The chain combines TRBV4-1 with TRBJ2-1, with 11 bases lining up with TRBD2. The V segment lost 1 base and the J segment 4 bases; nucleotides outside the gene matches: 3. This CDR3 spans 16 amino acids. Germline CDR1 and CDR2: MGHRA and YSYEKL. In DNA, the CDR3 is TGCGCCAGCAGCCAAGGAAGACTAGCGGGGTACAATGAGCAGTTCTTC. The encoded protein is CASSQGRLAGYNEQFF.

The rearrangement links TRBV11-2 to TRBJ2-1; TRBD2 agrees at 8 bases. V gave up 0 bases and J gave up 10 bases; unmatched junction bases: 5. The length of the CDR3 is 14 residues. CDR1 SGHAT and CDR2 FQNNGV come from the germline V gene. Written as DNA, the CDR3 is TGTGCCAGCAGCTTAGATTTCGGCGGGGGGGAGCAGTTCTTC. Translating it yields CASSLDFGGGEQFF.

The chain recombines TRBV6-5 with TRBJ1-2; a possible D gene is TRBD1 (5 bases). The ends were cut back, 5 bases at V and 8 bases at J, with 9 bases in the middle. Germline CDR1 reads MNHEY; CDR2 reads SVGAGI. The CDR3 extends over 11 amino acids. In nucleotides, the CDR3 is TGTGCCAGCAGTCACCCAGGGGGCTACACCTTC. It translates to CASSHPGGYTF.

V and J are TRBV7-2 and TRBJ1-2; D uncertain. Germline CDR1 and CDR2: SGHTA and FQGNSA. The length of the CDR3 is 14 residues. V was shortened by 2 bases and J by 4 bases, with 11 bases between the two germline ends. CDR3 region: CASSLQFSVYGYTF. CDR3 bases: TGTGCCAGCAGCTTACAATTCTCGGTCTATGGCTACACCTTC.

The chain carries TRBV7-2 and TRBJ1-1; maybe TRBD1 (6 bases). CDR1 and CDR2 (germline): SGHTA, FQGNSA. V lost 4 bases, J lost 1 base, and 13 bases lay in between. The CDR3 is 15 amino acids. CDR3 DNA: TGTGCCAGCAGCTCCCGGACAGATCCGAACACTGAAGCTTTCTTT. Translating gives CASSSRTDPNTEAFF.

There are a few counts of this clone. Other DNA sequences within the sample encode an identical CDR3. The genes are TRBV5-6 and TRBJ1-2; D possibly corresponds to TRBD1 (5 bases). Germline V lookup: CDR1 SGHDT, CDR2 YYEEEE. The CDR3 contains 13 residues. The ends were cut back, 4 bases at V and 2 bases at J, with 9 bases in the middle. In DNA form, the CDR3 reads TGTGCCAGCAGCCTGGGGCAGAACTATGGCTACACCTTC. Protein product: CASSLGQNYGYTF.

This rearrangement joins TRBV10-2 to TRBJ2-3; the match to TRBD1 covers 10 bases. V gave up 2 bases and J gave up 6 bases; unmatched junction bases: 11. This CDR3 contains 17 residues. Germline values: CDR1 WSHSY, CDR2 SAAADI. CDR3 protein: CASSESQGQGIVDTQYF. The DNA for the CDR3 is TGCGCCAGCAGTGAGAGCCAGGGACAGGGGATTGTGGATACGCAGTATTTT.

V usage is TRBV2 and J usage is TRBJ1-2; D ambiguous. Trimming shortened V by 1 base and J by 2 bases, and 5 bases separated the two germline ends. This CDR3 region has 13 residues. Germline CDR1 reads SNHLY; CDR2 reads FYNNEI. CDR3 nucleotide sequence: TGTGCCAGCAGTGAAGACCGGAACTATGGCTACACCTTC. This codes for CASSEDRNYGYTF.

Comments on this clone: This sample also contains other DNA sequences that code for the same CDR3. The chain joins TRBV11-2 to TRBJ2-5; 11 bases fit TRBD2. The germline gives CDR1 SGHAT, CDR2 FQNNGV. The J segment lost 5 bases and the V segment lost 4 bases, leaving 12 bases of the junction unmatched. The CDR3 has 17 amino acids. The CDR3 region is CASSSFGLAGGGETQYF. The CDR3 DNA reads as TGTGCCAGCAGCTCCTTTGGGCTAGCGGGAGGAGGGGAGACCCAGTACTTC.

This clone was seen a single time. The chain has TRBV14 and TRBJ1-2; TRBD1 matches at 7 bases. CDR1 SGHDN and CDR2 FVKESK come from the germline V gene. This CDR3 comprises 14 residues. Germline trimming cut 4 bases from V and 8 bases from J; bases unmatched to any gene: 10. DNA for the CDR3: TGTGCCAGCAGCCGACTCGGGACAGCGGCAGGCTACACCTTC. Amino acids: CASSRLGTAAGYTF.

The chain combines TRBV6-1 with TRBJ2-7; D not certain. V dropped 2 bases and J dropped 0 bases, with 11 bases sitting between them. The CDR3 has 15 amino acids. CDR1 is MNHNS and CDR2 is SASEGT in the germline V gene. CDR3: CASSEYLGSSYEQYF. The CDR3 DNA reads as TGTGCCAGCAGTGAATATCTGGGCAGCTCCTACGAGCAGTACTTC.

A few counts support this clone. The chain uses TRBV30 and TRBJ1-1, with 7 bases aligning to TRBD1. With V trimmed by 4 bases and J by 5 bases, 4 bases remained unmatched. The CDR3 totals 12 residues. Germline CDR1 GTSNPN, CDR2 SVGIG (reference sequence). CDR3 sequence (DNA): TGTGCCTGGAAGCAGGGGGGTACTGAAGCTTTCTTT. The encoded protein is CAWKQGGTEAFF.